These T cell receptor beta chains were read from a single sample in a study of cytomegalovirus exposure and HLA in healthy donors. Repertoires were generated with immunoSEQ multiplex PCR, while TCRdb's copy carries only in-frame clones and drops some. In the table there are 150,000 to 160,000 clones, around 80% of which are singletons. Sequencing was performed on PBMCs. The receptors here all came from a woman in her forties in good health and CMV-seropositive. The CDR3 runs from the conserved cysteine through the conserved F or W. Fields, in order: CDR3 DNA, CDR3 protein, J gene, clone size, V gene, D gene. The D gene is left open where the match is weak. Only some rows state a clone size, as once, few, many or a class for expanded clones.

cdr3_nt: TGCAGCGTTGGACTAGCGGGAGGCCTCTACAATGAGCAGTTCTTC
cdr3_aa: CSVGLAGGLYNEQFF
j_call: TRBJ2-1
clone_size: -
v_call: TRBV29-1
d_call: TRBD2

cdr3_nt: TGTGCCAGCAGCCAAGACCTTGCACTAGCGGGAGGACTCATCTACAATGAGCAGTTCTTC
cdr3_aa: CASSQDLALAGGLIYNEQFF
j_call: TRBJ2-1
clone_size: -
v_call: TRBV4-2
d_call: TRBD2

cdr3_nt: TGCGCCAGCAGCGAACAGGGATCCTATAATTCACCCCTCCACTTT
cdr3_aa: CASSEQGSYNSPLHF
j_call: TRBJ1-6
clone_size: -
v_call: TRBV5-1
d_call: -

cdr3_nt: TGTGCCAGCAGCTCCCGGGCAGGGTCCGAGGAGTTCTTC
cdr3_aa: CASSSRAGSEEFF
j_call: TRBJ2-1
clone_size: -
v_call: TRBV7-7
d_call: -

cdr3_nt: TGTGCCTGGGCCCTTGGGGGACAGGGCTACGAGCAGTACTTC
cdr3_aa: CAWALGGQGYEQYF
j_call: TRBJ2-7
clone_size: -
v_call: TRBV30
d_call: TRBD1

cdr3_nt: TGTGCCAGCAGTACGCACAGGGGGCGCGGGGATAATTCACCCCTCCACTTT
cdr3_aa: CASSTHRGRGDNSPLHF
j_call: TRBJ1-6
clone_size: -
v_call: TRBV28
d_call: TRBD1

cdr3_nt: TGTGCCAGTAGCGGGGGGACAGGAGTTGGAGAACTGTTTTTT
cdr3_aa: CASSGGTGVGELFF
j_call: TRBJ1-4
clone_size: -
v_call: TRBV19
d_call: TRBD1

cdr3_nt: TGTGCCAGCAGCTTAGGTGACATCTACGAGCAGTACTTC
cdr3_aa: CASSLGDIYEQYF
j_call: TRBJ2-7
clone_size: once
v_call: TRBV11-2
d_call: -

cdr3_nt: TGTGCCAGCAGTAGCTCTAGCGTCCACAATGAGCAGTTCTTC
cdr3_aa: CASSSSSVHNEQFF
j_call: TRBJ2-1
clone_size: few
v_call: TRBV6-6
d_call: -

cdr3_nt: TGCGCCAGCAGCCAGCTAGCGGTATCCACCGGGGAGCTGTTTTTT
cdr3_aa: CASSQLAVSTGELFF
j_call: TRBJ2-2
clone_size: -
v_call: TRBV5-1
d_call: TRBD2

cdr3_nt: TGTGCCAGCAGCTCCCCACTAGCGGGAACCCTCTGGGATACGCAGTATTTT
cdr3_aa: CASSSPLAGTLWDTQYF
j_call: TRBJ2-3
clone_size: -
v_call: TRBV7-9
d_call: TRBD2

cdr3_nt: TGTGCCAGCAGAGGGGGACTAGCGGGGTCAGGGCTCTACGAGCAGTACTTC
cdr3_aa: CASRGGLAGSGLYEQYF
j_call: TRBJ2-7
clone_size: few
v_call: TRBV5-5
d_call: TRBD2

cdr3_nt: TGCGCCAGCAGAACGGAACCCGGGACACACGAGCAGTACTTC
cdr3_aa: CASRTEPGTHEQYF
j_call: TRBJ2-7
clone_size: -
v_call: TRBV5-1
d_call: -

cdr3_nt: TGTGCCAGCATCGACAGGGGGCCGGTCACTGAAGCTTTCTTT
cdr3_aa: CASIDRGPVTEAFF
j_call: TRBJ1-1
clone_size: -
v_call: TRBV6-6
d_call: TRBD1

cdr3_nt: TGTGCCAGCAGTTTATACGGTGGGCATCAGTACGAGCAGTACTTC
cdr3_aa: CASSLYGGHQYEQYF
j_call: TRBJ2-7
clone_size: -
v_call: TRBV27
d_call: -

cdr3_nt: TGTGCCAGCAGTGTGAGCGGTAACACTGAAGCTTTCTTT
cdr3_aa: CASSVSGNTEAFF
j_call: TRBJ1-1
clone_size: -
v_call: TRBV6-1
d_call: -

cdr3_nt: TGTGCCAGCAGCCCCTTGACCGGGACAACCGGGGAGCTGTTTTTT
cdr3_aa: CASSPLTGTTGELFF
j_call: TRBJ2-2
clone_size: -
v_call: TRBV7-2
d_call: -

cdr3_nt: TGCGCCAGCAGCCAAGGAAAGGCGGGAGAGTTCACAGATACGCAGTATTTT
cdr3_aa: CASSQGKAGEFTDTQYF
j_call: TRBJ2-3
clone_size: -
v_call: TRBV4-1
d_call: TRBD2

cdr3_nt: TGTGCCAGCAGTCCCCTCGCGGGGACCGATGAGCAGTTCTTC
cdr3_aa: CASSPLAGTDEQFF
j_call: TRBJ2-1
clone_size: once
v_call: TRBV27
d_call: -

cdr3_nt: TGTGCCATCAGGGGGACTAGCGACGAGCAGTACTTC
cdr3_aa: CAIRGTSDEQYF
j_call: TRBJ2-7
clone_size: -
v_call: TRBV10-3
d_call: TRBD2

cdr3_nt: TGTGCCAGCAGTTTATCTCTCGGGACTAGCGGTAACTCCTACGAGCAGTACTTC
cdr3_aa: CASSLSLGTSGNSYEQYF
j_call: TRBJ2-7
clone_size: -
v_call: TRBV27
d_call: TRBD2

cdr3_nt: TGCGCCAGCAGTGAGTTTGTAGCGGGAGGAAGGGGTACGCAGTATTTT
cdr3_aa: CASSEFVAGGRGTQYF
j_call: TRBJ2-3
clone_size: -
v_call: TRBV10-1
d_call: TRBD2

cdr3_nt: TGTGCCAGTACTTCAGGGGATGCGGGCGGCTACACCTTC
cdr3_aa: CASTSGDAGGYTF
j_call: TRBJ1-2
clone_size: -
v_call: TRBV6-1
d_call: -

cdr3_nt: TGCGCCAGCAGCCAATCTGCCGGGCAGTTCTTC
cdr3_aa: CASSQSAGQFF
j_call: TRBJ2-1
clone_size: few
v_call: TRBV4-1
d_call: -

cdr3_nt: TGTGCCGCTGGGACTAGCGGGCAATGGAACACCGGGGAGCTGTTTTTT
cdr3_aa: CAAGTSGQWNTGELFF
j_call: TRBJ2-2
clone_size: -
v_call: TRBV19
d_call: TRBD2

cdr3_nt: TGCGCCAGCAGCCGCGACCCGACAGGGGTGGGAAGTGGGGCCAACGTCCTGACTTTC
cdr3_aa: CASSRDPTGVGSGANVLTF
j_call: TRBJ2-6
clone_size: -
v_call: TRBV5-1
d_call: TRBD1

cdr3_nt: TGTGCCAGCTCACCACGGGCCGGGAAGAGCTATGGCTACACCTTC
cdr3_aa: CASSPRAGKSYGYTF
j_call: TRBJ1-2
clone_size: few
v_call: TRBV18
d_call: -

cdr3_nt: TGTGCCAGCGGTCGGACAGGGGGAAACACCGGGGAGCTGTTTTTT
cdr3_aa: CASGRTGGNTGELFF
j_call: TRBJ2-2
clone_size: -
v_call: TRBV2
d_call: TRBD1

cdr3_nt: TGTGCCAGCAGTCTCGGAGGGACAGGGAAACAGGCTGAAGCTTTCTTT
cdr3_aa: CASSLGGTGKQAEAFF
j_call: TRBJ1-1
clone_size: -
v_call: TRBV7-3
d_call: TRBD1

cdr3_nt: TGTGCCAGCATCTCTTTCCGGACTAGCGGGGAGTGGGGCTCCTACGAGCAGTACTTC
cdr3_aa: CASISFRTSGEWGSYEQYF
j_call: TRBJ2-7
clone_size: -
v_call: TRBV28
d_call: TRBD2

cdr3_nt: TGTGCCAGCTCCGCGGGGGGTTCTTGGTACGAGCAGTACTTC
cdr3_aa: CASSAGGSWYEQYF
j_call: TRBJ2-7
clone_size: -
v_call: TRBV27
d_call: TRBD2

cdr3_nt: TGCGCCAGCGCACGGACTAGCGGGAATGTCTACGAGCAGTACTTC
cdr3_aa: CASARTSGNVYEQYF
j_call: TRBJ2-7
clone_size: -
v_call: TRBV5-1
d_call: TRBD2

cdr3_nt: TGTGCCTGGAGTCTTCGAATTCTAGCGGGAGGCGGGGAGCAGTTCTTC
cdr3_aa: CAWSLRILAGGGEQFF
j_call: TRBJ2-1
clone_size: -
v_call: TRBV30
d_call: TRBD2

cdr3_nt: TGCGCCAGCAGTCAACTCCTAGGACAGGGGGACTACGAGCAGTACTTC
cdr3_aa: CASSQLLGQGDYEQYF
j_call: TRBJ2-7
clone_size: -
v_call: TRBV23-1
d_call: TRBD1

cdr3_nt: TGTGCCAGCAGCTTGTGGAGGTCGAGCTCCTACGAGCAGTACTTC
cdr3_aa: CASSLWRSSSYEQYF
j_call: TRBJ2-7
clone_size: -
v_call: TRBV5-6
d_call: -

cdr3_nt: TGTGCCAGCAGTTTAAACAAGCGGGCCCCCTACGAGCAGTACTTC
cdr3_aa: CASSLNKRAPYEQYF
j_call: TRBJ2-7
clone_size: -
v_call: TRBV28
d_call: -

cdr3_nt: TGTGCCAGCACCCCCGGGACAGGGGGCACAGATACGCAGTATTTT
cdr3_aa: CASTPGTGGTDTQYF
j_call: TRBJ2-3
clone_size: -
v_call: TRBV11-2
d_call: TRBD1

cdr3_nt: TGTGCCAGCAGCTTAAGGCGTCCGGGACTAGGTGCAGATACGCAGTATTTT
cdr3_aa: CASSLRRPGLGADTQYF
j_call: TRBJ2-3
clone_size: -
v_call: TRBV11-3
d_call: TRBD2

cdr3_nt: TGCAGCTTCGGGACTAGCGGGGCCTCTAGCACAGATACGCAGTATTTT
cdr3_aa: CSFGTSGASSTDTQYF
j_call: TRBJ2-3
clone_size: -
v_call: TRBV29-1
d_call: TRBD2

cdr3_nt: TGTGCCATCACCCGACAGGGGGACACCTACGAGCAGTACTTC
cdr3_aa: CAITRQGDTYEQYF
j_call: TRBJ2-7
clone_size: once
v_call: TRBV10-3
d_call: TRBD1

cdr3_nt: TGTGCCTGGAGTGTAGGCGGGACTTCCTACAATGAGCAGTTCTTC
cdr3_aa: CAWSVGGTSYNEQFF
j_call: TRBJ2-1
clone_size: -
v_call: TRBV30
d_call: -

cdr3_nt: TGCAGCGCAGGACAGGGCTCCGGAGGCTACGAGCAGTACTTC
cdr3_aa: CSAGQGSGGYEQYF
j_call: TRBJ2-7
clone_size: -
v_call: TRBV29-1
d_call: TRBD1

cdr3_nt: TGTGCCAGCGGTTTAGTCCAAGAGACCCAGTACTTC
cdr3_aa: CASGLVQETQYF
j_call: TRBJ2-5
clone_size: few
v_call: TRBV2
d_call: -

cdr3_nt: TGCAGCGTTGAAAGCGGGAGGGCCAATGAGCAGTACTTC
cdr3_aa: CSVESGRANEQYF
j_call: TRBJ2-7
clone_size: -
v_call: TRBV29-1
d_call: TRBD2

cdr3_nt: TGTGCCAGCAGCTTAACCCTAGCGGGGCCCCCCACAGATACGCAGTATTTT
cdr3_aa: CASSLTLAGPPTDTQYF
j_call: TRBJ2-3
clone_size: once
v_call: TRBV7-3
d_call: TRBD2

cdr3_nt: TGTGCCAGCAGGGAAACAGGGATCGGCGAGCCCCAGCATTTT
cdr3_aa: CASRETGIGEPQHF
j_call: TRBJ1-5
clone_size: -
v_call: TRBV2
d_call: -

cdr3_nt: TGTGCCAGCAGTTTCCGACTATTTGGGGCCAACGTCCTGACTTTC
cdr3_aa: CASSFRLFGANVLTF
j_call: TRBJ2-6
clone_size: few
v_call: TRBV27
d_call: -

cdr3_nt: TGTGCCACCAGCACGGACAGGGATCTTCAGTTCTTC
cdr3_aa: CATSTDRDLQFF
j_call: TRBJ2-1
clone_size: -
v_call: TRBV15
d_call: TRBD1

cdr3_nt: TGTGCCAGCAGCGTCCGAGGGGGGGGGAACACTGAAGCTTTCTTT
cdr3_aa: CASSVRGGGNTEAFF
j_call: TRBJ1-1
clone_size: few
v_call: TRBV9
d_call: -

cdr3_nt: TGCGCCAGCAGCTTGGGGGAGCGGGAGAGGTACGAGCAGTACTTC
cdr3_aa: CASSLGERERYEQYF
j_call: TRBJ2-7
clone_size: -
v_call: TRBV5-1
d_call: TRBD2

cdr3_nt: TGTGCCAGCTCACCCCTCTTTGACAGCAGGGCTGAAGCTTTCTTT
cdr3_aa: CASSPLFDSRAEAFF
j_call: TRBJ1-1
clone_size: -
v_call: TRBV18
d_call: -

cdr3_nt: TGTGCCAGCAGCCCTAAAGAGCGGGAGGGCCCCTACAATGAGCAGTTCTTC
cdr3_aa: CASSPKEREGPYNEQFF
j_call: TRBJ2-1
clone_size: -
v_call: TRBV13
d_call: TRBD2

cdr3_nt: TGTGCCAGCAGCTGGGACAGGGTGAACGAGCAGTACTTC
cdr3_aa: CASSWDRVNEQYF
j_call: TRBJ2-7
clone_size: -
v_call: TRBV14
d_call: TRBD1

cdr3_nt: TGTGCCAGATCGGGACTAGCGGGACTTGCCTACGAGCAGTACTTC
cdr3_aa: CARSGLAGLAYEQYF
j_call: TRBJ2-7
clone_size: -
v_call: TRBV6-8
d_call: TRBD2

cdr3_nt: TGCGCCAGCAGCCCTGATGTTTTTGGGACACCTGGGGCCAACGTCCTGACTTTC
cdr3_aa: CASSPDVFGTPGANVLTF
j_call: TRBJ2-6
clone_size: -
v_call: TRBV5-1
d_call: -

cdr3_nt: TGTGCCAGCAGTTACGGCGGGAGCTTCTACAATGAGCAGTTCTTC
cdr3_aa: CASSYGGSFYNEQFF
j_call: TRBJ2-1
clone_size: few
v_call: TRBV6-6
d_call: TRBD2

cdr3_nt: TGCAGCGGAAGTGACAGGAACCTTATGAACACTGAAGCTTTCTTT
cdr3_aa: CSGSDRNLMNTEAFF
j_call: TRBJ1-1
clone_size: once
v_call: TRBV29-1
d_call: -

cdr3_nt: TGCGCCAGCAGCCAGATGGGGGGGTTCACAGATACGCAGTATTTT
cdr3_aa: CASSQMGGFTDTQYF
j_call: TRBJ2-3
clone_size: -
v_call: TRBV5-1
d_call: TRBD2

cdr3_nt: TGTGCCAGCAGCCCGCCGGGCCAAGAGACCCAGTACTTC
cdr3_aa: CASSPPGQETQYF
j_call: TRBJ2-5
clone_size: -
v_call: TRBV7-9
d_call: -

cdr3_nt: TGTGCCAGCAGCCAGGAGCGGTTAAATTACAATGAGCAGTTCTTC
cdr3_aa: CASSQERLNYNEQFF
j_call: TRBJ2-1
clone_size: -
v_call: TRBV14
d_call: -